What follows is one T cell receptor (beta chain) and its context. The antigen remains undetermined. These data come from a study of shared clonotypes between healthy human individuals. Study information: Each donor contributed plates that comprised three CD4 naive, three CD4 memory, two CD8 naive and one CD8 memory. Whole-study results and caveats: Sorted-subset sequencing, rarefaction showed, was incomplete despite large depth.

Sequenced by immunoSEQ multiplex PCR; TCRdb stores in-frame clones only, minus some. The table records around 690,000 clones, roughly 91% of them present only once. The CDR3 is made up of 16 amino acids. V dropped 8 bases and J dropped 4; count of bases not matched to a gene: 14. Germline-derived CDR1 and CDR2 are SNHLY and FYNNEI. The chain is built from TRBV2 and TRBJ2-7; 10 bases match TRBD1. The TCR sequence derives from a man aged 18 to 29 in good health. Some clones in this sample may be carry-over from other donors' samples. Sequenced material: memory CD8+ T cells from PBMCs. Subset specified: CD45RO+ cells pooled with CCR7-negative TemRA cells. In DNA, the CDR3 is TGTGCCAGCTGGGGGACAGGGGATTTAGGGCTGTACGAGCAGTACTTC. Translated: CASWGTGDLGLYEQYF.